The 17 T cell receptor beta chains listed next were all sequenced from one sample in a study of T cell responses to AZD1222 COVID-19 vaccine. TCRdb's table, derived via immunoSEQ multiplex PCR, lists solely in-frame clones and lacks some. The sample has about 100,000 clones; roughly 84% are singletons. Sample: peripheral blood, taken on day 0 of AZD1222 vaccination. Source of these receptors: an adult in good health.

Details on this clone: Other DNA sequences in this specimen translate into the identical CDR3. J is TRBJ2-7 and V is TRBV5-1, with D unresolved. V lost 2 bases to trimming and J lost 0 bases, with 6 bases between them. The CDR3 runs to 13 residues. CDR1 and CDR2 (germline): SGHRS, YFSETQ. The DNA of the CDR3 is TGCGCCAGCAGCTTAACAAGCTCCTACGAGCAGTACTTC. Protein sequence: CASSLTSSYEQYF.

Comment on this clone: This CDR3 is also generated by other DNA sequences in the sample. The chain is built from TRBV5-1 and TRBJ1-1; no clear D. Trimming took off 0 bases at V and 3 bases at J, with 0 bases between the two ends. Looked up from germline, CDR1 is SGHRS and CDR2 is YFSETQ. This CDR3 is 11 amino acids long. CDR3 in DNA: TGCGCCAGCAGCTTGGACACTGAAGCTTTCTTT. Amino acid sequence: CASSLDTEAFF.

The V gene is TRBV6-2 or TRBV6-3, the J gene TRBJ2-7; D assignment may be TRBD1 or TRBD2 (5 bases each). V lost 4 bases to trimming and J lost 3 bases, with 16 bases between them. Germline V gives CDR1 MNHEY, CDR2 SVGEGT. The CDR3 is 15 amino acids. Written as DNA, the CDR3 is TGTGCCAGCAGTTCGGGGCCGACCTCTTTCTACGAGCAGTACTTC. The encoded protein is CASSSGPTSFYEQYF.

This chain uses TRBV20-1 with TRBJ1-2; no reliable D call. The germline V gene has CDR1 DFQATT and CDR2 SNEGSKA (reference sequence). V was pared by 3 bases and J by 3 bases, with 8 bases between. The CDR3 totals 12 residues. For the CDR3, the DNA is TGCAGTGCTAGTGAACAATACTATGGCTACACCTTC. Translating it yields CSASEQYYGYTF.

The chain recombines TRBV20-1 with TRBJ1-1, with D hard to call. Germline V gene sequence: CDR1 DFQATT, CDR2 SNEGSKA (reference sequence). The V end was cut by 3 bases, the J end by 1 base, with 9 bases between. CDR3 size: 13 residues. DNA for the CDR3: TGCAGTGCTAGTCACCTGTGGAACACTGAAGCTTTCTTT. Its protein product is CSASHLWNTEAFF.

The chain links TRBV27 to TRBJ2-7; 7 nucleotides match TRBD2. The CDR3 has 13 residues. Germline-derived CDR1 and CDR2 are MNHEY and SMNVEV (reference sequence). V dropped 6 bases and J dropped 2; count of bases not matched to a gene: 4. The CDR3 region is CASRERGAYEQYF. In DNA, the CDR3 is TGTGCCAGCAGGGAGCGGGGCGCCTACGAGCAGTACTTC.

DNA of the CDR3: TGTGCCAGCAGCGCGCTGGCAGGGGCCACTAATGAAAAACTGTTTTTT. This encodes CASSALAGATNEKLFF. The chain combines TRBV7-2 with TRBJ1-4, with D maybe TRBD1 (6 bases). CDR3 length equals 16 residues. Germline CDR1 SGHTA, CDR2 FQGNSA. The germline V and J ends were trimmed by 5 bases and 2 bases, with 15 bases remaining between them.

The J gene is TRBJ2-7, the V gene TRBV5-8; a weak D match, TRBD1 (6 bases). Germline CDR1 SGHTS, CDR2 YDEGEE. V dropped 4 bases and J dropped 3 bases, with 20 bases sitting between them. This CDR3 is 16 amino acids long. The CDR3 region has the DNA TGTGCCAGCAGCCCCGAGAACAGGGCGCTAATCTACGAGCAGTACTTC. It is translated as CASSPENRALIYEQYF.

The chain links TRBV2 to TRBJ1-5; TRBD1 is a possible D gene (5 bases). Germline V lookup: CDR1 SNHLY, CDR2 FYNNEI. The CDR3 extends over 13 amino acids. The V gene lost 3 bases and the J gene lost 5 bases, with 8 bases spanning the gap. As DNA, the CDR3 is TGTGCCAGCAGTGATCGGGGGGATCAGCCCCAGCATTTT. Protein sequence: CASSDRGDQPQHF.

The chain is built from TRBV7-3 and TRBJ1-2, with D possibly matching TRBD1 (5 bases). V dropped 5 bases and J dropped 7 bases, with 14 bases sitting between them. The CDR3 loop spans 13 amino acids. Germline CDR1 SGHTA, CDR2 FQGTGA. The CDR3 reads CASSPSRGFGYTF. As DNA, the CDR3 is TGTGCCAGCAGCCCCTCCCGGGGGTTTGGCTACACCTTC.

The rearrangement joins TRBV7-9 to TRBJ1-1, with a tentative D call TRBD1 (5 bases). With 2 bases removed from V and 8 bases from J, the gap between germline ends came to 9 bases. This CDR3 spans 12 amino acids. Germline assignment: CDR1 SEHNR and CDR2 FQNEAQ (reference sequence). Here the CDR3 reads CASSLLTEEAFF. In DNA, the CDR3 is TGTGCCAGCAGCTTACTGACAGAAGAAGCTTTCTTT. The entire variable domain, with the rest obtained from reference TRBV7-9 and TRBJ1-1, is as follows: DTGVSQNPRHKITKRGQNVTFRCDPISEHNRLYWYRQTLGQGPEFLTYFQNEAQLEKSRLLSDRFSAERPKGSFSTLEIQRTEQGDSAMYLCASSLLTEEAFFGQGTRLTVV.

The chain recombines TRBV2 with TRBJ1-2; D possibly corresponds to TRBD1 (5 bases). V lost 3 bases and J lost 5, with 13 bases in between. The germline gives CDR1 SNHLY, CDR2 FYNNEI. CDR3 length: 14 residues. Here the CDR3 reads CASSDQGVEYGYTF. The DNA for the CDR3 is TGTGCCAGCAGTGACCAGGGCGTTGAGTATGGCTACACCTTC.

The rearrangement links TRBV7-3 to TRBJ2-7, with D hard to call. Trimming stripped 0 bases from V and 3 bases from J, with 6 bases between. This CDR3 comprises 13 residues. Germline V gene sequence: CDR1 SGHTA, CDR2 FQGTGA. The CDR3 sequence is CASSLTNHYEQYF. The CDR3 DNA sequence: TGTGCCAGCAGCTTAACGAATCACTACGAGCAGTACTTC. Together with reference TRBV7-3 and TRBJ2-7, the CDR3 gives the full variable domain: GAGVSQTPSNKVTEKGKYVELRCDPISGHTALYWYRQSLGQGPEFLIYFQGTGAADDSGLPNDRFFAVRPEGSVSTLKIQRTERGDSAVYLCASSLTNHYEQYFGPGTRLTVT.

The chain carries TRBV5-8 and TRBJ1-4, with 7 nucleotides matching TRBD1. The ends lost 0 bases at V and 8 bases at J; junction bases unmatched: 19. Germline CDR1 SGHTS, CDR2 YDEGEE. This CDR3 contains 19 residues. In DNA, the CDR3 is TGTGCCAGCAGCTTGGATTTAGGGGGCCGGGAAACCTTGAGAGAAAAACTGTTTTTT. It specifies CASSLDLGGRETLREKLFF.

This rearrangement joins TRBV5-5 to TRBJ1-1; D is unclear. The CDR3 totals 13 residues. Per the germline V gene, CDR1 is SGHKS and CDR2 is YYEKEE (reference sequence). Trimming shortened V by 3 bases and J by 5 bases, and 11 bases separated the two germline ends. Written as DNA, the CDR3 is TGTGCCAGCAGCTCCACGGGTGAGACTGAAGCTTTCTTT. It encodes CASSSTGETEAFF.

The rearrangement uses TRBV29-1 and TRBJ1-1; D gene ambiguous. The germline V gene has CDR1 SQVTM and CDR2 ANQGSEA. This CDR3 spans 10 amino acids. The V end lost 8 bases, the J end lost 8 bases, and 12 bases lay between the germline ends. Here the CDR3 reads CSFSYTEAFF. The CDR3 coding sequence is TGCAGCTTCTCTTATACCGAAGCTTTCTTT.

This clone was detected once. The chain couples TRBV3-1 (or the pseudogene TRBV3-2) to TRBJ2-1; TRBD2 matches 11 bases. V dropped 0 bases and J dropped 9; count of bases not matched to a gene: 7. Per germline, CDR1 LGHDT and CDR2 YNNKEL (reference sequence). The CDR3 is 16 amino acids. Written as DNA, the CDR3 is TGTGCCAGCAGCCAAGAACTAGCGGGAGTCGGTGGTGAGCAGTTCTTC. Protein sequence: CASSQELAGVGGEQFF.